Sequencing of this T cell receptor (beta chain) was carried out in a study of CD8 T cells in ankylosing spondylitis. Findings and limits, study-wide: The study identified a TCR beta motif of 7 or 8 highly homologous variants that appeared characteristic of ankylosing spondylitis blood.

Points on this clonotype: Its antigen is unidentified.

Quantitative 5'-RACE with molecular barcodes produced the TCR beta libraries. A single record per CDR3 protein comes from TCRdb applying MiXCR to the 5' RACE reads. Found here are some 840,000 distinct CDR3 sequences, 12% of them singletons; the top ten hold approximately 0.5%. CDR3 length equals 15 residues. Germline V gene data show CDR1 as SGHDT and CDR2 as YYEEEE. The trim removed 2 bases at V and 7 bases at J, leaving 11 bases unmatched. Material: blood, either unsorted or a sorted T cell fraction (not recorded which). The rearrangement uses TRBV5-6 and TRBJ2-5; 7 bases fit TRBD1. The TCR originated in a male donor with ankylosing spondylitis. The CDR3 DNA follows: TGTGCCAGCAGCTTAGGACAGGCGAGGGGAATGACCCAGTACTTC. Protein sequence: CASSLGQARGMTQYF.